The 10 T cell receptor beta chains given below trace back to one sample, sequenced in a study of OX40 agonist ivuxolimab in advanced cancers. This table comes from immunoSEQ multiplex PCR, and its TCRdb copy is limited to in-frame clones, with some not included. The sample consists of nearly 80,000 clones, approximately 84% of them appearing once. Sequenced here: CD4+ or CD8+ T cells sorted from blood, sampled in a trial of the OX40 agonist ivuxolimab. The receptors were gathered from an adult with an advanced solid tumor such as melanoma, head and neck, liver or kidney cancer.

V usage is TRBV7-2 and J usage is TRBJ2-7; D possibly uses TRBD1 or TRBD2 (5 bases each). Germline-derived CDR1 and CDR2 are SGHTA and FQGNSA. This CDR3 contains 13 residues. V shed 5 bases and J shed 7 bases, with 15 bases lying between them. The CDR3 nucleotides are TGTGCCAGCAGCCCAGGGCCCGGGGCGGAGCAGTACTTC. It translates to CASSPGPGAEQYF.

The chain has TRBV28 and TRBJ2-1, with D possibly being TRBD2 (5 bases). V shed 7 bases and J shed 0 bases, with 19 bases lying between them. CDR1 and CDR2 from the germline V gene are MDHEN and SYDVKM. The CDR3 consists of 17 residues. The DNA for the CDR3 is TGTGCCAGCATGATTACATCTAGCTACAGCTCCTACAATGAGCAGTTCTTC. It yields the protein CASMITSSYSSYNEQFF.

The rearrangement joins TRBV5-6 to TRBJ2-5; D is ambiguous. The CDR3 is 15 amino acids. Germline V gene lookup returns CDR1 SGHDT and CDR2 YYEEEE. Trimming stripped 2 bases from V and 1 base from J, with 12 bases between. The DNA for the CDR3 is TGTGCCAGCAGCTTCCTGGGGTCCCCCCAAGAGACCCAGTACTTC. It translates to CASSFLGSPQETQYF.

The CDR3 region has the DNA TGTGCCAGCAGTGCTGTGCTAGGGGGGGCCTACGAGCAGTACTTC. This gives the protein CASSAVLGGAYEQYF. The V gene is TRBV6-1, the J gene TRBJ2-7, with TRBD2 as a possible D gene (7 bases). The germline V gene has CDR1 MNHNS and CDR2 SASEGT. The V and J ends lost 4 bases and 2 bases respectively, with 15 bases between them. The CDR3 is made up of 15 amino acids.

This clone was observed a single time. The chain is built from TRBV18 and TRBJ1-1, with D maybe TRBD1 (6 bases). The V end lost 6 bases, the J end lost 1 base, and 12 bases lay between the germline ends. There are 14 residues in the CDR3. Germline V CDR1 and CDR2: KGHSH, LQKENI. The CDR3 sequence: CASSFAQGNTEAFF. CDR3 nucleotide sequence: TGTGCCAGCTCCTTTGCACAGGGGAACACTGAAGCTTTCTTT.

The J gene is TRBJ1-2, the V gene TRBV7-8; TRBD1 is a possible D gene (6 bases). Deletions cut 4 bases from V and 4 bases from J, with 25 bases between. Germline values: CDR1 SGHVS, CDR2 FQNEAQ. This CDR3 has 18 amino acids. The CDR3 sequence: CASSSFNRWDNSPYGYTF. CDR3 sequence (DNA): TGTGCCAGCAGCTCTTTCAACCGGTGGGACAATTCCCCCTATGGCTACACCTTC.

The genes are TRBV11-2 and TRBJ1-3; D may be TRBD1 (6 bases). The germline V and J ends were trimmed by 5 bases and 5 bases, with 7 bases remaining between them. CDR1 and CDR2 from the germline V gene are SGHAT and FQNNGV. This CDR3 has 12 amino acids. The CDR3 bases are TGTGCCAGCAGCGGACAGAGAAACACCATATATTTT. Amino acids: CASSGQRNTIYF.

This clone was observed a few times. This rearrangement joins TRBV28 to TRBJ2-7, with 15 bases that match TRBD2. Unmatched junction bases numbered 15, after V lost 4 bases and J lost 11 bases. CDR3 length equals 17 residues. Germline CDR1 reads MDHEN; CDR2 reads SYDVKM. This chain's CDR3 is CASSSGTSGRPGLREYF. Here the CDR3 DNA reads TGTGCCAGCAGTTCCGGGACTAGCGGGAGGCCAGGCTTGAGGGAGTACTTC.

DNA for the CDR3: TGTGCTAGTGGCCCCCGCCTAGATACGCAGTATTTT. Translated: CASGPRLDTQYF. The chain couples TRBV12-5 to TRBJ2-3; unclear D gene. Per the germline V gene, CDR1 is LGHNT and CDR2 is FRNRAP. The V end was cut by 6 bases, the J end by 5 bases, with 9 bases between. This CDR3 comprises 12 residues. Variable domain in full (rest from reference TRBV12-5 and TRBJ2-3): DARVTQTPRHKVTEMGQEVTMRCQPILGHNTVFWYRQTMMQGLELLAYFRNRAPLDDSGMPKDRFSAEMPDATLATLKIQPSEPRDSAVYFCASGPRLDTQYFGPGTRLTVL.

The rearrangement links TRBV30 to TRBJ2-5, with 8 positions matching TRBD2. The CDR3 extends over 15 amino acids. Per the germline V gene, CDR1 is GTSNPN and CDR2 is SVGIG (reference sequence). V gave up 6 bases and J gave up 7 bases; unmatched junction bases: 16. This CDR3 is CACTSREARGRTQYF. In DNA form, the CDR3 reads TGTGCCTGTACATCGCGGGAGGCCCGGGGGCGGACCCAGTACTTC.